This T cell receptor beta chain appears in the sequencing data of a study of T cell responses to AZD1222 COVID-19 vaccine. Per germline, CDR1 DFQATT and CDR2 SNEGSKA (reference sequence). The CDR3 spans 14 residues. The V gene end was trimmed by 3 bases and the J gene end by 7 bases; junction bases not matched to a gene: 8. Study-wide points: Following two doses of AZD1222, Spike-specific TCR breadth and depth rose. Of the AZD1222 recipients, only 5 or 6 were seropositive at baseline. Donors were mostly white British, more females; clonal diversity possibly underestimated. Close to half of all spike-specific TCRs reportedly target regions of the variants that are unmutated.

Comment on this clone: The target antigen is unknown.

Sequencing was performed with immunoSEQ multiplex PCR; in TCRdb, only in-frame clones are kept and a portion is missing. The sample shows 95,000 to 110,000 clones, approximately 86% of them seen only once. The sample consisted of peripheral blood, taken 28 days after the second dose of the MenACWY control vaccine. The sequence was obtained from an adult who received the MenACWY meningococcal vaccine as a control. The rearrangement joins TRBV20-1 to TRBJ1-2, with 10 bases aligning to TRBD1. CDR3 coding DNA: TGCAGTGCTAGTTCCAGACAGGGGGCACGTGGCTACACCTTC. Its translation is CSASSRQGARGYTF.